These T cell receptor beta chains were read from a single sample in a study of identical twins. Each CDR3 protein gets one entry after TCRdb re-called the 5' RACE reads with MiXCR. The sample records under 250,000 distinct CDR3 sequences, about a tenth being singletons. Material for sequencing was memory (CD45RO+) T cells sorted from blood. The receptors were gathered from a woman under 30 in good health. Each CDR3 is given with its conserved first and last residue.

>15|TRBJ1-2|TRBV2
CAGAIPRGHLLGYTF
>16|TRBJ2-2|TRBV2
CASLQGAGSFTGELFF
>15|TRBJ1-6|TRBV20-1
CSASPGESYNSPLHF
>15|TRBJ1-1|TRBV5-1
CASSSGVQVNTEAFF
>15|TRBJ2-7|TRBV20-1
CSAPPSGQGTDEQYF
>12|TRBJ1-6|TRBV12-3/TRBV12-4
CASRQANSPLHF
>14|TRBJ1-2|TRBV29-1
CSVVGQGDVSGYTF
>15|TRBJ2-3|TRBV6-1
CASSLTRGGALKQYF
>15|TRBJ2-7|TRBV5-1
CASSPAVGFPYEQYF
>15|TRBJ1-2|TRBV10-3
CAISEPDRGGYGYTF
>14|TRBJ2-4|TRBV18
CASSTWVGENIQYF
>12|TRBJ1-6|TRBV12-3/TRBV12-4
CASSFMDSPLHF
>16|TRBJ2-5|TRBV6-5
CASSLAGGIFQETQYF
>13|TRBJ2-7|TRBV25-1
CASSEQDRGKQYF
>14|TRBJ2-2|TRBV5-8
CASSPIASTGELFF
>16|TRBJ2-2|TRBV4-3
CASSRDSHSNTGELFF
>16|TRBJ2-1|TRBV6-5
CASSYLAQSSYNEQFF
>13|TRBJ2-1|TRBV20-1
CSARRYSYNEQFF
>15|TRBJ2-5|TRBV5-1
CASSWDRGGQETQYF
>13|TRBJ1-5|TRBV12-3/TRBV12-4
CASTGVRHQPQHF
>16|TRBJ2-1|TRBV6-4
CASSPRGTGDYNEQFF
>13|TRBJ2-7|TRBV28
CASSFRAAYEQYF
>13|TRBJ2-1|TRBV20-1
CSADGREKGEQFF
>16|TRBJ1-3|TRBV10-3
CAIGLGHLNSGNTIYF
>14|TRBJ1-1|TRBV19
CASSIDGAETEAFF
>16|TRBJ1-2|TRBV7-9
CASSPKGQEGSYGYTF
>14|TRBJ2-1|TRBV20-1
CSAPIWGGPNEQFF